Following are 32 T cell receptor beta chains from one sample sequenced in a study of T cell changes during pregnancy in multiple sclerosis (dated by TCRdb to about 2019). Library prep was done by the immunoSEQ multiplex PCR assay. TCRdb mirrors the immuneACCESS table, restricted to in-frame sequences. Some clones are absent from its copies; in checked studies, under half trace to an unresolved V gene, and the reason for the others is unknown. Counted in this sample were around 48,000 clones; 85% to 95% of them appeared once. In total, the top ten clones hold less than 0.85% of the sample. The material was CD4+ T cells from peripheral blood mononuclear cells, obtained in the third trimester of pregnancy. The origin of the receptors is a female donor with multiple sclerosis, enrolled in a pregnancy study.

V usage is TRBV11-3 and J usage is TRBJ2-2; D not resolved. Germline loops: CDR1 SGHNT, CDR2 YENEEA. Deletions cut 1 base from V and 3 bases from J, with 3 bases between. There are 13 residues in the CDR3. CDR3 in amino acids: CASSLVYTGELFF. The CDR3 DNA reads TGTGCCAGCAGCTTAGTCTACACCGGGGAGCTGTTTTTT.

This clone came up once. This rearrangement joins TRBV21-1 to TRBJ2-7; the table's D call TRBD1 went unverified against the DNA. TRBV21-1 is classified as a pseudogene. The CDR3 loop spans 17 amino acids. Here the CDR3 reads CASSNWTAHPSSYEQYF. Here the CDR3 DNA reads TGTGCCAGCAGCAATTGGACAGCCCACCCAAGCTCCTACGAGCAGTACTTC.

With regard to this clone: An end of the junction does not agree with germline; a read error may underlie this. The rearrangement joins TRBV7-7 to TRBJ2-5, with 13 bases identical to TRBD2. This CDR3 has 15 amino acids. CDR1 and CDR2 from the germline V gene are SSHAT and FNYEAQ (reference sequence). The CDR3 DNA is TGTGCTAGCAGCCCAGGACTAGCGGGAGAAGAGACCCAGTACTTC. Its translation: CASSPGLAGEETQYF. The full variable domain, completed using reference TRBV7-7 and TRBJ2-5, is GAGVSQSPRYKVTKRGQDVTLRCDPISSHATLYWYQQALGQGPEFLTYFNYEAQPDKSGLPSDRFSAERPEGSISTLTIQRTEQRDSAMYRCASSPGLAGEETQYFGPGTRLLVL.

This chain links TRBV25-1 with TRBJ2-6; 9 nucleotides match TRBD1. This CDR3 region has 18 residues. V trimming: 6 bases; J trimming: 0 bases; junction bases outside the gene matches: 9. Germline CDR1 and CDR2: MGHDK and SYGVNS. This CDR3 is CASSPGQGLSSGANVLTF. The CDR3 region has the DNA TGTGCCAGCAGCCCGGGACAGGGTTTGAGCTCTGGGGCCAACGTCCTGACTTTC.

V is TRBV7-9 and J is TRBJ1-1; D unresolved. Deletions cut 1 base from V and 4 bases from J, with 7 bases between. The germline V gene has CDR1 SEHNR and CDR2 FQNEAQ (reference sequence). The CDR3 length is 13 residues. The DNA of the CDR3 is TGTGCCAGCAGCTTAGGGGGAGGCACTGAAGCTTTCTTT. It yields the protein CASSLGGGTEAFF.

The chain couples TRBV5-6 to TRBJ2-7; D not certain. The CDR3 runs 17 residues. From germline, CDR1 is SGHDT and CDR2 YYEEEE. V lost 0 bases and J 2 bases, leaving 18 bases between the germline ends. The CDR3 region has the DNA TGTGCCAGCAGCTTGGGGTTGGGTAGCAGACGCACCTACGAGCAGTACTTC. As protein: CASSLGLGSRRTYEQYF.

This clone appeared a single time. The rearrangement joins TRBV6-5 to TRBJ2-1; 10 bases map to TRBD2. CDR1 and CDR2 (germline): MNHEY, SVGAGI. The junction had 3 bases not matched to a gene; V was cut back by 2 bases and J by 5 bases. The CDR3 loop spans 15 amino acids. The CDR3 loop is CASSYKAGGHNEQFF. As DNA, the CDR3 is TGTGCCAGCAGTTACAAAGCGGGAGGGCACAATGAGCAGTTCTTC.

The chain carries TRBV5-1 and TRBJ2-1, with TRBD1 as a possible D gene (6 bases). Deletions cut 4 bases from V and 0 bases from J, with 20 bases between. This CDR3 has 18 residues. From germline, CDR1 is SGHRS and CDR2 YFSETQ. This chain's CDR3 is CASSVTVTGTRSYNEQFF. The CDR3 DNA sequence: TGCGCCAGCAGCGTCACAGTGACAGGCACCCGCTCCTACAATGAGCAGTTCTTC.

The rearrangement links TRBV10-3 to TRBJ2-1; 15 bases are a match to TRBD2. V gave up 9 bases and J gave up 0 bases; unmatched junction bases: 15. This CDR3 contains 20 residues. Germline values: CDR1 ENHRY, CDR2 SYGVKD. CDR3 loop: CAIQGGWGLAGGSSYNEQFF. In nucleotides, the CDR3 is TGTGCCATACAGGGGGGGTGGGGACTAGCGGGAGGCAGCTCCTACAATGAGCAGTTCTTC.

This chain joins TRBV10-3 and TRBJ2-3; D gene unclear. The CDR3 is 13 amino acids. Trimming took 6 bases from V and 6 from J, leaving 13 bases between them. Germline assignment: CDR1 ENHRY and CDR2 SYGVKD. The CDR3 DNA sequence: TGTGCCATCAGGTACAGCCCGGATGATACGCAGTATTTT. Its translation is CAIRYSPDDTQYF.

The chain joins TRBV28 to TRBJ1-4, with 7 bases aligning to TRBD1. The CDR3 has 15 residues. Unmatched junction bases numbered 5, after V lost 4 bases and J lost 3 bases. Germline V gene sequence: CDR1 MDHEN, CDR2 SYDVKM. DNA for the CDR3: TGTGCCAGCAGTTACCAGGACAGGCCTAATGAAAAACTGTTTTTT. It is translated as CASSYQDRPNEKLFF.

V and J are TRBV19 and TRBJ2-1; 15 nucleotides agree with TRBD2. The V gene end was trimmed by 6 bases and the J gene end by 9 bases; junction bases not matched to a gene: 9. Germline V gene lookup returns CDR1 LNHDA and CDR2 SQIVND (reference sequence). This CDR3 is built from 16 residues. CDR3 nucleotides: TGTGCCAGTAGCCATAGGACTAGCGGGAGGGCCCCTGAGCAGTTCTTC. Its protein product is CASSHRTSGRAPEQFF. Looking up the rest from reference TRBV19 and TRBJ2-1 gives the full variable domain: DGGITQSPKYLFRKEGQNVTLSCEQNLNHDAMYWYRQDPGQGLRLIYYSQIVNDFQKGDIAEGYSVSREKKESFPLTVTSAQKNPTAFYLCASSHRTSGRAPEQFFGPGTRLTVL.

This rearrangement joins TRBV27 to TRBJ1-3; possible D gene TRBD1, 6 bases. CDR3 length: 15 amino acids. The V end lost 3 bases, the J end lost 1 base, and 10 bases lay between the germline ends. Germline V CDR1 and CDR2: MNHEY, SMNVEV (reference sequence). CDR3 residues: CASSFQGYSGNTIYF. DNA of the CDR3: TGTGCCAGCAGTTTTCAGGGGTATTCTGGAAACACCATATATTTT.

This rearrangement joins TRBV4-1 to TRBJ2-3; no clear D. V was clipped by 1 base and J by 7 bases, with 12 bases between them. CDR1 and CDR2 from the germline V gene are MGHRA and YSYEKL. The CDR3 is 14 residues long. CDR3 loop: CASSQAPTSHTQYF. The CDR3 region has the DNA TGCGCCAGCAGCCAAGCCCCTACGAGCCATACGCAGTATTTT.

This chain uses TRBV6-1 with TRBJ1-1; D possibly corresponds to TRBD1 (5 bases). Germline values: CDR1 MNHNS, CDR2 SASEGT. Trimming removed 7 bases from V and 3 bases from J, with 9 bases in between. CDR3 length equals 12 residues. This CDR3 reads CASTGWDTEAFF. In DNA, the CDR3 is TGTGCCAGCACAGGGTGGGACACTGAAGCTTTCTTT.

The chain uses TRBV5-1 and TRBJ2-3, with TRBD1 identical over 7 bases. The length of the CDR3 is 14 residues. Germline V CDR1 and CDR2: SGHRS, YFSETQ. J lost 5 bases, V lost 4 bases, and 7 bases had no gene match. CDR3 sequence reads: CASSPGQALDTQYF. DNA for the CDR3: TGCGCCAGCAGCCCCGGACAGGCCCTAGATACGCAGTATTTT.

The gene calls are TRBV6-5 and TRBJ2-7; D possibly corresponds to TRBD2 (6 bases). The germline gives CDR1 MNHEY, CDR2 SVGAGI. Deletions cut 7 bases from V and 2 bases from J, with 15 bases between. The CDR3 extends over 14 amino acids. The CDR3 here is CASTRDLNTYEQYF. CDR3 bases: TGTGCCAGCACCCGGGACTTAAACACCTACGAGCAGTACTTC.

The V call is TRBV15, the J call TRBJ1-6, with 7 bases matching TRBD1. The CDR3 is made up of 15 amino acids. V shed 5 bases, J shed 6 bases, and the junction held 7 bases outside the gene matches. The germline CDR1 and CDR2 sequences are LNHNV and YYDKDF (reference sequence). The CDR3 spells CATSGSSGGNSPLHF. The CDR3 DNA reads TGTGCCACCAGCGGTAGTTCAGGGGGTAATTCACCCCTCCACTTT.

The chain recombines TRBV7-3 with TRBJ2-3; a possible D gene is TRBD2 (6 bases). The V end lost 1 base, the J end lost 4 bases, and 12 bases lay between the germline ends. CDR1 and CDR2 from the germline V gene are SGHTA and FQGTGA. This CDR3 is built from 15 residues. The CDR3 DNA reads TGTGCCAGCAGCTTAATTGGGGGAGGCGCAGATACGCAGTATTTT. Residues: CASSLIGGGADTQYF.

V gene TRBV7-9 combines with J gene TRBJ1-2, with 10 bases identical to TRBD1. V shed 3 bases and J 6 bases; nucleotides not matched to a gene: 1. Germline CDR1 and CDR2: SEHNR and FQNEAQ (reference sequence). This CDR3 is 13 amino acids long. In DNA form, the CDR3 reads TGTGCCAGCAGCTTGGGGACAGGGGATGGCTACACCTTC. Amino acids: CASSLGTGDGYTF.

The chain combines TRBV7-2 with TRBJ2-7, with D perhaps TRBD1 (5 bases). V lost 1 base to trimming and J lost 2 bases, with 9 bases between them. This CDR3 is built from 14 residues. CDR1 SGHTA and CDR2 FQGNSA come from the germline V gene. Here the CDR3 DNA reads TGTGCCAGCAGCTTAGAGCTGGGGCCCTACGAGCAGTACTTC. Protein: CASSLELGPYEQYF.

The chain recombines TRBV5-1 with TRBJ2-7, with TRBD2 matching over 9 bases. The CDR3 covers 17 residues. Germline V gene lookup returns CDR1 SGHRS and CDR2 YFSETQ. Unmatched junction bases numbered 11, after V lost 3 bases and J lost 1 base. The CDR3 DNA follows: TGCGCCAGCAGCTGGGGGTTAGCGGGGGCCCTGTCCTACGAGCAGTACTTC. Its translation: CASSWGLAGALSYEQYF.

The chain has TRBV10-3 and TRBJ2-2; the D is unclear. The CDR3 runs 12 residues. Germline V gives CDR1 ENHRY, CDR2 SYGVKD. Trimming took 2 bases from V and 6 from J, leaving 4 bases between them. The CDR3 region has the DNA TGTGCCATCAGTGAGACACCCGGGGAGCTGTTTTTT. This codes for CAISETPGELFF.

The chain joins TRBV13 to TRBJ2-1; 9 nucleotides match TRBD2. The CDR3 is 12 amino acids. Trimming cost V 3 bases and J 15 bases; bases outside gene matches: 6. Germline V gene data show CDR1 as PRHDT and CDR2 as FYEKMQ (reference sequence). The CDR3 region is CASSLGLSGRFF. The CDR3 bases are TGTGCCAGCAGCTTGGGGCTTAGCGGGAGGTTCTTC.

This chain connects TRBV5-1 to TRBJ2-7; TRBD1 matches 10 bases. The CDR3 consists of 15 residues. J was trimmed by 3 bases and V by 4 bases; bases with no gene match: 7. The germline CDR1 and CDR2 sequences are SGHRS and YFSETQ. The CDR3, as DNA: TGCGCCAGCAGCCCCTCCGGACAGGGGGTCTACGAGCAGTACTTC. Translation gives CASSPSGQGVYEQYF.

The chain carries TRBV9 and TRBJ2-2; 12 nucleotides match TRBD1. Germline assignment: CDR1 SGDLS and CDR2 YYNGEE. The CDR3 contains 17 residues. The trim removed 2 bases at V and 6 bases at J, leaving 8 bases unmatched. DNA for the CDR3: TGTGCCAGCAGCGTTCTCACCGGGACAGGGGGCGCCGGGGAGCTGTTTTTT. Its translation is CASSVLTGTGGAGELFF.

The CDR3 loop is CASSPGLAGIDEQYF. CDR3 DNA sequence: TGTGCCAGCAGTCCGGGACTAGCGGGAATCGACGAGCAGTACTTC. The chain combines TRBV7-6 with TRBJ2-7, with 13 bases lining up with TRBD2. Germline V gene sequence: CDR1 SGHVS, CDR2 FNYEAQ. This CDR3 is 15 amino acids long. With 6 bases clipped from V and 5 bases from J, the junction kept 7 bases outside the gene matches. Full variable domain (remainder filled in from reference TRBV7-6 and TRBJ2-7): GAGVSQSPRYKVTKRGQDVALRCDPISGHVSLYWYRQALGQGPEFLTYFNYEAQQDKSGLPNDRFSAERPEGSISTLTIQRTEQRDSAMYRCASSPGLAGIDEQYFGPGTRLTVT.

The chain combines TRBV7-8 with TRBJ2-3; 7 bases are shared with TRBD2. The V gene's germline CDR1 is SGHVS and CDR2 FQNEAQ. V lost 4 bases to trimming and J lost 2 bases; unmatched junction nucleotides: 9. The CDR3 totals 16 residues. The CDR3: CASSSGRTSPTDTQYF. In nucleotides, the CDR3 is TGTGCCAGCAGCTCCGGTAGGACTAGTCCCACAGATACGCAGTATTTT.

V and J are TRBV11-2 and TRBJ1-4; D gene ambiguous. The CDR3 is 13 amino acids. V lost 5 bases and J lost 3, with 7 bases in between. Per germline, CDR1 SGHAT and CDR2 FQNNGV. For the CDR3, the DNA is TGTGCCAGCAGCCAGGTGGCTAATGAAAAACTGTTTTTT. Protein sequence: CASSQVANEKLFF.

The chain employs TRBV2 and TRBJ2-1; 13 bases map to TRBD2. Germline V gene data show CDR1 as SNHLY and CDR2 as FYNNEI. With 1 base clipped from V and 14 bases from J, the junction kept 8 bases outside the gene matches. This CDR3 is built from 15 residues. CDR3: CASSEVGTSGTEEFF. CDR3 in DNA: TGTGCCAGCAGTGAAGTTGGGACTAGCGGGACGGAGGAGTTCTTC.

The genes are TRBV27 and TRBJ1-2; D is undetermined. The V gene's germline CDR1 is MNHEY and CDR2 SMNVEV (reference sequence). The CDR3 is 13 residues long. Trimming removed 3 bases from V and 1 base from J, with 6 bases in between. DNA for the CDR3: TGTGCCAGCAGTTTCGAGGGTAACTATGGCTACACCTTC. Translating gives CASSFEGNYGYTF.

V usage is TRBV19 and J usage is TRBJ2-6; 7 bases agree with TRBD1. The V and J ends lost 7 bases and 9 bases, in that order; junction bases with no gene match: 6. The germline CDR1 and CDR2 sequences are LNHDA and SQIVND (reference sequence). The CDR3 length is 13 residues. The CDR3 protein is CASKTGAGNVLTF. DNA for the CDR3: TGTGCCAGTAAAACAGGGGCGGGCAACGTCCTGACTTTC.